Listed here is a single T cell receptor beta chain. Study processing details: From reference gene primer amplification, estimates of nucleated cell counts were derived. The assay was immunoSEQ multiplex PCR, and TCRdb's table has in-frame clones only and misses some. Clone size and V and J calls were adopted from that table, with D and trimming inferred from the DNA. The table lists 250,000 to 350,000 clones, approximately 84% of them singletons. The data belong to a study of blood T cell repertoires in COVID-19. About the study: Samples representing acute and convalescent COVID-19 were sourced from the United States, Italy and Spain.

V trimming: 2 bases; J trimming: 2 bases; junction bases outside the gene matches: 8. CDR3 length equals 16 residues. Per germline, CDR1 MNHEY and CDR2 SVGAGI. The sequence derives from a woman aged 30 to 39 who had recovered from COVID-19. The rearrangement uses TRBV6-5 and TRBJ1-2; 7 bases line up with TRBD1. The sequencing input was peripheral blood. CDR3 in amino acids: CASSYRKGAGNYGYTF. For the CDR3, the DNA is TGTGCCAGCAGTTACAGGAAGGGGGCGGGGAACTATGGCTACACCTTC.